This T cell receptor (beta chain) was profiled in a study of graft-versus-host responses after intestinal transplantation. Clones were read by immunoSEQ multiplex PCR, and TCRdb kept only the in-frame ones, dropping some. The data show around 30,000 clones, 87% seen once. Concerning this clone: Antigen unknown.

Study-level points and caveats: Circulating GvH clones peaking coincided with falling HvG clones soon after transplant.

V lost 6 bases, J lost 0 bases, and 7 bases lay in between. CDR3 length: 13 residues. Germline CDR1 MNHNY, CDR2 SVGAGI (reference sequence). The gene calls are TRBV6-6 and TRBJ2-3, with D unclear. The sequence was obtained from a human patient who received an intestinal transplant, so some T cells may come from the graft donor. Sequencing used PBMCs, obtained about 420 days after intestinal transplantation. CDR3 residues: CASSKGSTDTQYF. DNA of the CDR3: TGTGCCAGCAGCAAAGGGAGCACAGATACGCAGTATTTT.